The source of this T cell receptor (beta chain) is a study of blood T cell repertoires in COVID-19. About the study: T cells, B-cell-depleted T cells, or PBMCs provided the cDNA or gDNA that served as material.

The CDR3 sequence is 14 residues long. Between the trimmed V and J ends, which lost 8 bases and 4 bases, there was a span of 15 bases. Germline assignment: CDR1 SGHDT and CDR2 YYEEEE. Assay: immunoSEQ multiplex PCR; the TCRdb copy retains only in-frame clones and omits some. The data contain over 200,000 clones, roughly 91% of them singletons. Individuals aged 18 to 89 years were recruited from fewer than 30 US areas. The J gene is TRBJ1-4, the V gene TRBV5-6; D gene ambiguous. Sequencing used PBMCs or T cells enriched from blood (not recorded which). The receptor comes from a woman aged 25-40 years with acute COVID-19. The CDR3 DNA is TGTGCCAGTGGGCCCTCAACGATTAATGAAAAACTGTTTTTT. This sequence encodes CASGPSTINEKLFF.